What follows are 6 T cell receptor beta chains derived from one specimen sequenced in a study of identical twins. TCRdb called the 5' RACE reads again in MiXCR, with one record for every CDR3 protein. The sample lists 1,800,000 or so distinct CDR3 sequences; roughly 35% were seen once. The material sequenced was cord blood. Receptors originate from a newborn girl in good health.

The genes are TRBV11-1 and TRBJ2-5; no clear D. The better agreement between TRBJ2-1 and the DNA end casts doubt on the J call. Per germline, CDR1 SGHAT and CDR2 FQDESV (reference sequence). CDR3 length: 12 amino acids. Here the CDR3 DNA reads TGTGCCAGCGCACTGTACCAAGAGACCCAGTTCTTC. This codes for CASALYQETQFF.

The table lists this clonotype with many counts. V usage is TRBV10-3 and J usage is TRBJ2-5; weak D call: TRBD1 (6 bases). CDR3 length: 14 residues. The V and J ends lost 3 bases and 2 bases respectively, with 10 bases between them. CDR1 is ENHRY, CDR2 SYGVKD, per germline. CDR3 in amino acids: CAISDTQGQETQYF. CDR3 sequence (DNA): TGTGCCATCAGTGATACACAGGGTCAAGAGACCCAGTACTTC.

Ten or more counts support this clonotype. The rearrangement links TRBV4-2 to TRBJ2-3; TRBD2 agrees at 8 bases. The CDR3 totals 15 residues. CDR1 LGHNA and CDR2 YNFKEQ come from the germline V gene. J gave up 4 bases and V 0 bases, and 3 bases lay outside the gene matches. CDR3 nucleotides: TGTGCCAGCAGCCAAGATCTAGCGGGTGCAGATACGCAGTATTTT. The encoded protein is CASSQDLAGADTQYF.

V usage is TRBV19 and J usage is TRBJ2-1; TRBD1 agrees at 8 bases. Germline-derived CDR1 and CDR2 are LNHDA and SQIVND (reference sequence). The CDR3 has 13 residues. V lost 6 bases, J lost 6 bases, and 4 bases stayed unmatched. CDR3 DNA: TGTGCCAGTAGCTACCAGGGGGCCAATGAGCAGTTCTTC. Translation gives CASSYQGANEQFF.

There are a few counts of this clonotype. The chain recombines TRBV11-2 with TRBJ1-1; maybe TRBD1 (5 bases). Looked up from germline, CDR1 is SGHAT and CDR2 is FQNNGV. V lost 7 bases and J 4 bases, leaving 16 bases between the germline ends. The CDR3 sequence is 14 residues long. The CDR3 DNA sequence: TGTGCCAGCACTTTGCAGGGAGGCGGCACTGAAGCTTTCTTT. This translates into CASTLQGGGTEAFF.

This clonotype was seen a few times. The junction and the germline gene differ at one end; a read error may be behind it. The chain is built from TRBV25-1 and TRBJ1-1; D call uncertain. The V gene's germline CDR1 is MGHDK and CDR2 SYGVNS. The CDR3 spans 13 residues. The CDR3 DNA reads as TGTGCCAGTAGTGACCAAGGAACGCCCGAAGCTTTCTTT. It codes for CASSDQGTPEAFF.